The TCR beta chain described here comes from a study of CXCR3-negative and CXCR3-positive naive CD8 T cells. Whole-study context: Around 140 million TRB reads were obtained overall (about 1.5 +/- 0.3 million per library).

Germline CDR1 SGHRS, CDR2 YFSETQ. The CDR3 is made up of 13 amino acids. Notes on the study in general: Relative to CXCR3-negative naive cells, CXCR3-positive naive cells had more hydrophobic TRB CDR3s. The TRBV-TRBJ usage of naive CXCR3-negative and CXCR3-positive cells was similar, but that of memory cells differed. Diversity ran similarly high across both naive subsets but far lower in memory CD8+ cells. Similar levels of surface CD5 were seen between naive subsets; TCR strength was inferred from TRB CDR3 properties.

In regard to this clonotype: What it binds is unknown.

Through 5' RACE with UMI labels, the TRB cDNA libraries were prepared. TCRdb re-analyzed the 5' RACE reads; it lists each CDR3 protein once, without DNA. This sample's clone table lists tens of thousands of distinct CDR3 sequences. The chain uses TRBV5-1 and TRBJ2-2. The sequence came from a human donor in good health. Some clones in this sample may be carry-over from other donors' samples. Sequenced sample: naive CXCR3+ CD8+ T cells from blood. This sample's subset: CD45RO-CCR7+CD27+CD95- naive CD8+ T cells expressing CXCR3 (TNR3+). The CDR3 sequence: CASSLSGTGELFF.